The rows below give T cell receptor beta chains drawn from one sample of a study of control samples from healthy donors and cancer patients. TCRdb's copy holds only in-frame clones and misses some; the assay was immunoSEQ multiplex PCR. The sample includes about 63,000 clones, 85% seen only once; the top ten take 4.5% to 7%. What was sequenced was blood. The receptors shown here come from a man aged 35 to 55 in good health. CDR3s include the opening cysteine and the closing phenylalanine or tryptophan. A D gene is named only where the DNA matches it firmly. Rows may omit the clone size; those that give it use once, few, many or a size class.

d_gene: TRBD1; v_gene: TRBV19; j_gene: TRBJ1-1; abundance: once; CDR3aa: CASSIEEGANTEAFF; CDR3nt: TGTGCCAGTAGTATAGAAGAGGGGGCGAACACTGAAGCTTTCTTT
d_gene: .; v_gene: TRBV10-3; j_gene: TRBJ2-3; abundance: .; CDR3aa: CAISESSGAESDTQYF; CDR3nt: TGTGCCATCAGTGAGTCTTCGGGGGCTGAATCAGATACGCAGTATTTT
d_gene: .; v_gene: TRBV5-6; j_gene: TRBJ2-1; abundance: .; CDR3aa: CASSLAGPSYNEQFF; CDR3nt: TGTGCCAGCAGCTTGGCGGGACCCTCCTACAATGAGCAGTTCTTC
d_gene: .; v_gene: TRBV7-9; j_gene: TRBJ1-1; abundance: .; CDR3aa: CASSLRVDTEAFF; CDR3nt: TGTGCCAGCAGCTTAAGGGTTGACACTGAAGCTTTCTTT
d_gene: .; v_gene: TRBV4-3; j_gene: TRBJ2-7; abundance: .; CDR3aa: CASSQDSGPAYEQYF; CDR3nt: TGCGCCAGCAGCCAAGATTCGGGACCCGCCTACGAGCAGTACTTC
d_gene: .; v_gene: TRBV4-3; j_gene: TRBJ2-2; abundance: .; CDR3aa: CASSQDTGWNTGELFF; CDR3nt: TGCGCCAGCAGCCAAGATACAGGGTGGAACACCGGGGAGCTGTTTTTT
d_gene: .; v_gene: TRBV11-2; j_gene: TRBJ1-4; abundance: .; CDR3aa: CASSLGGAGEKLFF; CDR3nt: TGTGCCAGCAGCTTGGGAGGGGCGGGCGAAAAACTGTTTTTT
d_gene: .; v_gene: TRBV28; j_gene: TRBJ2-4; abundance: once; CDR3aa: CASSPPGLQRGAKNIQYF; CDR3nt: TGTGCCAGCAGTCCCCCGGGACTTCAAAGAGGAGCCAAAAACATTCAGTACTTC
d_gene: .; v_gene: TRBV30; j_gene: TRBJ2-1; abundance: .; CDR3aa: CAWSGTGAYNEQFF; CDR3nt: TGTGCCTGGAGCGGGACGGGGGCGTACAATGAGCAGTTCTTC
d_gene: TRBD2; v_gene: TRBV7-3; j_gene: TRBJ2-7; abundance: once; CDR3aa: CASSPGLAGVYEQYF; CDR3nt: TGTGCCAGCAGCCCGGGACTAGCGGGAGTCTACGAGCAGTACTTC
d_gene: .; v_gene: TRBV6-6; j_gene: TRBJ2-1; abundance: once; CDR3aa: CASSTKNEQFF; CDR3nt: TGTGCCAGCAGTACGAAGAATGAGCAGTTCTTC
d_gene: .; v_gene: TRBV18; j_gene: TRBJ1-1; abundance: .; CDR3aa: CASSPSEGPAFF; CDR3nt: TGTGCCAGCTCACCCTCTGAGGGTCCGGCTTTCTTT
d_gene: TRBD2; v_gene: TRBV20-1; j_gene: TRBJ2-1; abundance: once; CDR3aa: CSASTGLAVSYNEQFF; CDR3nt: TGCAGTGCTAGTACTGGACTAGCGGTCTCCTACAATGAGCAGTTCTTC
d_gene: TRBD1; v_gene: TRBV30; j_gene: TRBJ1-1; abundance: .; CDR3aa: CAWSEDRATEAFF; CDR3nt: TGTGCCTGGAGCGAAGACAGGGCCACTGAAGCTTTCTTT
d_gene: .; v_gene: TRBV7-8; j_gene: TRBJ1-4; abundance: .; CDR3aa: CASSSETGSNEKLFF; CDR3nt: TGTGCCAGCAGCTCAGAAACCGGGAGTAATGAAAAACTGTTTTTT
d_gene: .; v_gene: TRBV5-6; j_gene: TRBJ1-4; abundance: medium-sized; CDR3aa: CASSLIATNEKLFF; CDR3nt: TGTGCCAGCAGCCTTATTGCAACTAATGAAAAACTGTTTTTT
d_gene: TRBD1; v_gene: TRBV18; j_gene: TRBJ2-1; abundance: .; CDR3aa: CASSLGQKDEQFF; CDR3nt: TGTGCCAGCTCCCTGGGACAGAAGGATGAGCAGTTCTTC
d_gene: .; v_gene: TRBV28; j_gene: TRBJ2-1; abundance: .; CDR3aa: CASYAGINEQFF; CDR3nt: TGTGCCAGCTATGCGGGGATCAATGAGCAGTTCTTC
d_gene: .; v_gene: TRBV9; j_gene: TRBJ1-2; abundance: .; CDR3aa: CASSVKATPLNYGYTF; CDR3nt: TGTGCCAGCAGCGTAAAGGCAACTCCTCTTAACTATGGCTACACCTTC
d_gene: TRBD1; v_gene: TRBV20-1; j_gene: TRBJ2-5; abundance: .; CDR3aa: CSASTFETGLSETQYF; CDR3nt: TGCAGTGCTAGTACGTTCGAGACAGGGCTGTCAGAGACCCAGTACTTC
d_gene: .; v_gene: TRBV28; j_gene: TRBJ1-6; abundance: .; CDR3aa: CASRGQGFYNSPLHF; CDR3nt: TGTGCCAGCAGGGGCCAGGGGTTCTATAATTCACCCCTCCACTTT
d_gene: .; v_gene: TRBV5-6; j_gene: TRBJ1-1; abundance: .; CDR3aa: CASSLAGHPKNAEAFF; CDR3nt: TGTGCCAGCAGCTTGGCGGGACACCCGAAGAACGCTGAAGCTTTCTTT
d_gene: .; v_gene: TRBV18; j_gene: TRBJ2-7; abundance: .; CDR3aa: CASSPQYEQYF; CDR3nt: TGTGCCAGCTCACCACAGTACGAGCAGTACTTC
d_gene: TRBD1; v_gene: TRBV6-5; j_gene: TRBJ2-1; abundance: .; CDR3aa: CASSPSQGRYNEQFF; CDR3nt: TGTGCCAGCAGTCCTTCACAGGGGCGTTACAATGAGCAGTTCTTC
d_gene: .; v_gene: TRBV7-3; j_gene: TRBJ2-1; abundance: once; CDR3aa: CASSPSMSSYNEQFF; CDR3nt: TGTGCCAGCAGCCCAAGTATGAGCTCCTACAATGAGCAGTTCTTC
d_gene: .; v_gene: TRBV6-5; j_gene: TRBJ1-5; abundance: .; CDR3aa: CASSTRNQPQHF; CDR3nt: TGTGCCAGCAGTACCCGCAATCAGCCCCAGCATTTT
d_gene: .; v_gene: TRBV19; j_gene: TRBJ1-1; abundance: .; CDR3aa: CASSINRRTEAFF; CDR3nt: TGTGCCAGTAGTATCAACAGGAGAACTGAAGCTTTCTTT
d_gene: TRBD1; v_gene: TRBV5-6; j_gene: TRBJ1-2; abundance: once; CDR3aa: CASSSPTAGTGFYTF; CDR3nt: TGTGCCAGCAGCTCACCAACCGCCGGGACAGGGTTCTACACCTTC
d_gene: TRBD1; v_gene: TRBV3-1/TRBV3-2; j_gene: TRBJ2-1; abundance: .; CDR3aa: CASSQPGARGQYNEQFF; CDR3nt: TGTGCCAGCAGCCAACCGGGGGCCAGGGGGCAGTACAATGAGCAGTTCTTC
d_gene: TRBD2; v_gene: TRBV5-4; j_gene: TRBJ2-7; abundance: .; CDR3aa: CASSRGGDGDRQYF; CDR3nt: TGTGCCAGCAGCCGTGGGGGGGATGGGGACCGGCAGTACTTC
d_gene: .; v_gene: TRBV7-9; j_gene: TRBJ2-2; abundance: .; CDR3aa: CASSPPLDPGELFF; CDR3nt: TGTGCCAGCAGCCCCCCATTAGATCCCGGGGAGCTGTTTTTT
d_gene: TRBD1; v_gene: TRBV27; j_gene: TRBJ1-1; abundance: .; CDR3aa: CASSFLSGGTNTEAFF; CDR3nt: TGTGCCAGCAGTTTTTTGTCAGGGGGCACGAACACTGAAGCTTTCTTT
d_gene: .; v_gene: TRBV4-2; j_gene: TRBJ2-7; abundance: .; CDR3aa: CASSRDSTSEQYF; CDR3nt: TGTGCCAGCAGCCGGGACTCAACGAGCGAGCAGTACTTC
d_gene: .; v_gene: TRBV5-6; j_gene: TRBJ2-3; abundance: .; CDR3aa: CASSQEGDTQYF; CDR3nt: TGTGCCAGCAGCCAGGAAGGAGATACGCAGTATTTT
d_gene: .; v_gene: TRBV9; j_gene: TRBJ1-3; abundance: .; CDR3aa: CASSAGSGAGEANTIYF; CDR3nt: TGTGCCAGCAGCGCGGGGAGTGGGGCAGGGGAGGCAAACACCATATATTTT